This T cell receptor beta chain was found in a study of cytomegalovirus exposure and HLA in healthy donors (TCRdb year 2017). Describing the broader study: An earlier analysis of approximately 640 of the donors reported approximately 290 Gb of sequence data and some 120 million unique TCR beta sequences from 150 million to 200 million T cells. The study profiled the T cell repertoires of hundreds of subjects by immunosequencing and related them to cytomegalovirus serostatus. About five DR-DQ haplotypes were treated as single units for association and clustering because of strong linkage in the cohort. In a later analysis, previously published TCR beta repertoires from several hundred donors were re-analyzed and high-resolution HLA genotyping was added so that TCR occurrence patterns could be studied. Across some 400 genotyped donors of the cohort, an average of about 240,000 unique TCR beta nucleotide sequences per donor were sequenced, and 15% to 20% of those sequences were non-productive. HLA typing covered class I and class II loci at four-digit resolution. Every repertoire in the discovery cohort had been generated on one and the same sequencing platform. The aim of the study was to test whether cataloging public T cell receptors could identify signatures of past pathogen exposure. The number of donors typed differed by locus, with 629-630 for A, B, C, DRB1 and DQB1, over 500 for DQA1, 606 for DPA1, and 472 for DPB1. Rather than using new phenotypic data, the later analysis identified candidate immune exposures from TCR beta sequences and from how often those sequences occurred across donors. In addition to the first cohort of approximately 650 subjects, a separate validation cohort of 120 different subjects was used. Donor age, sex, ethnicity and CMV serostatus were collected together with the repertoire data. A later genetic analysis took genome-wide SNP genotypes for about 55% of the 666 donors and used that subset as a discovery cohort. Approximately 330 gigabases of sequencing data and approximately 92 million unique TCR sequences made up an early release that covered around 640 HLA-typed donors. To predict cytomegalovirus infection status, the study brought together high-throughput TCR immunosequencing, statistical association of individual TCRs with disease status, and machine learning. An earlier analysis of a few hundred of the donors applied high-throughput TCR beta sequencing to assess whether each TCR beta V gene segment acted as functional or pseudogenic. The genetic ancestry cluster associated with self-reported Caucasian donors included over 65% of the 398 genotyped donors. Broader findings and caveats from the paper: A later analysis associated about 17,000 TCR beta sequences with specific HLA alleles at a false discovery rate of 0.05. The authors suggested that the approach could potentially be generalized to other disease states and immunological phenotypes. According to a later genetic analysis, donors in an Asian-associated ancestry cluster had fewer N-insertions in productive TCRs than the roughly 660-donor mean. HLA typing was unavailable for some donors at each locus, so association tests used only the typed subset. The cohort was sequenced for TCR beta chains only, and without alpha or paired-chain data the features that could be detected were limited. Several of the top co-occurrence clusters appeared to be linked to parvovirus B19, influenza, CMV and Epstein-Barr virus, according to a later analysis. While some public TCRs were present in many individuals, most TCR sequences turned up only very rarely across donors. When HLA alleles, especially DR and DQ, strongly co-occurred, attributing TCR associations to individual alleles was difficult. Because counts were too low, 15 or so rarely observed V segments, including chromosome 9 orphons, were excluded from the earlier analysis of roughly 580 of the donors. A cluster of highly shared sequence variants was judged likely to be a technical artifact of the sequencing pipeline. Some IMGT-functional V segments, including TRBV6-2 and TRBV6-3, could not be distinguished by the 87-base-pair reads and were therefore excluded. Correlated functional status among segregating V segments might reflect linkage disequilibrium, but an unknown experimental factor could not be ruled out. A further reported finding was that TCR beta sequences accurately predicted the HLA-A and HLA-B alleles for most subjects in the first cohort. In a later analysis, HLA-associated TCR beta chains were found to be more clonally expanded and to have lower generation probabilities than equally common non-associated chains. Sequencing depth was assumed to be roughly uniform across donors in the presence/absence analyses, though that assumption may not hold. Broadly in line with IMGT annotations, most TCR beta V segments showed up in productive rearrangements about 90% or about 30% of the time in an earlier analysis of 587 of the donors. In a later genetic analysis, a missense DCLRE1C variant was associated with V-gene and J-gene trimming of TCR beta chains, and the association was replicated in an independent cohort. In a later analysis, most CMV-associated TCR beta chains were found to appear HLA-restricted, with HLA associations seemingly driven largely by CMV exposure. In a later analysis, the rate of TCR association differed among HLA loci, with DRB1 alleles having the most associated TCRs and HLA-C alleles having the fewest. Cytomegalovirus status was reported to be diagnosed by the classifier with high specificity and sensitivity in both the original and validation cohorts. Immune exposure information for the cohort was limited to CMV serostatus. A total of 150 or so TCR beta chains were listed by the study as associated with cytomegalovirus. A few of the identified cytomegalovirus-associated TCR beta chains were confirmed in vitro to be specific for cytomegalovirus antigens.

As to this clone: Its antigen is currently not known. No base quality information exists; no much larger clone differs at one position.

The cohort was made up of roughly 670 healthy bone marrow donors. All cohort members were sampled while nominally healthy, although unrecorded immune exposures were likely present. Of the approximately 610 cohort members, about 280 had positive CMV serostatus and about 330 had negative CMV serostatus, and CMV serostatus was not recorded for the donor. A peripheral blood sample was collected from each donor, and TCR beta sequencing was performed on peripheral blood mononuclear cells. Genomic DNA was extracted from the blood cell samples with the Qiagen DNeasy Blood Extraction Kit. Receptors were amplified or captured by the immunoSEQ multiplex PCR assay. The multiplex PCR relied on a mix of 60 forward primers for TCR Vbeta segments and 13 reverse primers for TCR Jbeta segments. The CDR3 region of rearranged TCR beta genes was amplified from genomic DNA with a multiplex PCR assay. Amplified TCR beta libraries were sequenced as 87-base-pair reads on the Illumina HiSeq System. The original pipeline was this. A later analysis tallied 80 million to 95 million unique TCR beta chains across the 640 or so repertoires, and around 10 million of those chains were shared by two or more donors. A nearest-neighbor algorithm error-corrected the raw reads and collapsed the reads into unique sequences, merging closely related sequences to remove PCR and sequencing errors. To assign V, D and J gene segments, CDR3 sequences were aligned to IMGT reference sequences. Each retained sequence needed at least a six-nucleotide match to both a V gene segment and a J gene segment. A rearrangement counted as productive if the CDR3 had no stop codons and remained in frame with V and J, and every other rearrangement counted as non-productive. Following IMGT convention, CDR3 was defined as the stretch from the second conserved V-encoded cysteine to the conserved J-encoded phenylalanine. In an earlier analysis of around 540 of the donors, sequences lacking an unambiguous match to a single V gene segment were excluded. In an earlier analysis of almost 600 of the donors, a V segment was called functional when productive rearrangements were above 56.7%, and segregating when the standard deviation between donors exceeded 5%. To diagnose cytomegalovirus status from the catalog of TCR beta chain sequences, a statistical classification framework was built. A later analysis assigned V and J genes by comparing TCR nucleotide sequences with IMGT/GENE-DB human TR gene sequences. In a later analysis, CDR3 sequences and most-parsimonious VDJ recombination scenarios were assigned using the TCRdist pipeline. In a later analysis, every TCR beta chain was defined by the combination of its CDR3 amino acid sequence and its V-gene family, and reads without a unique V-gene family were dropped. To address suspected cross-contamination and a sequencing artifact, a later analysis removed roughly 580 highly shared, low-generation-probability nucleotide sequences. In a later analysis, a clonal expansion index was calculated for each public chain from normalized within-repertoire ranks of inferred template counts. In a later analysis, generation probabilities were computed using a VDJ recombination model fitted to out-of-frame rearrangements, and the results were checked against IGoR. In a later analysis, TCR-TCR, TCR-HLA and TCR-CMV co-occurrence was scored with hypergeometric tests, and a repertoire-size bias correction was applied to TCR pairs. In a later analysis, false discovery rates were estimated by permuting HLA or CMV assignments 20 times. A later analysis grouped co-occurring TCRs with DBSCAN, adding TCRdist sequence similarity when clustering within HLA-allele-positive subsets. Co-occurrence clustering excluded repertoires with fewer than 30,000 or more than 120,000 public chains, plus five with anomalous nucleotide sharing. The table was pulled from immuneACCESS by TCRdb, which kept in-frame rearrangements only. Such tables lose some clones; where checked, under half of the loss comes from unresolved V genes, and the rest has no known cause. That table supplies the V and J calls and clone size; D and trimming were determined from the DNA. This sample comprises about 130,000 clones, about 82% of them detected only once. 4.5% to 5% of the sample rests with the top ten.

Taken from the germline V gene, the CDR1 and CDR2 loops are SGHTA and FQGTGA. V trim: 5 bases; J trim: 3 bases; unmatched bases: 10. The CDR3, from cysteine to phenylalanine, totals 16 residues. Only the CDR3 part of the read is kept: 48 bases, read in frame from the first base. The chain is encoded by TRBV7-3 joined to TRBJ2-3; TRBD2 lines up with 8 middle nucleotides. The clonotype originates from a man aged 30-40 years in good health. The sequencing sample was made of PBMCs. In nucleotide form, the sequence is TGTGCCAGCAGCCCCGGTTTGGTAGCGGGGACAGATACGCAGTATTTT. Its product reads: CASSPGLVAGTDTQYF.